A selection of T cell receptor beta chains follows, all from one sample in a study of T cells in Graves' hyperthyroidism and ophthalmopathy. One entry per CDR3 protein results from TCRdb running MiXCR on the multiplex PCR reads. Counted here are roughly 500,000 distinct CDR3 sequences, about 22% occurring once; the ten biggest clones make up about 53%. Sequencing was carried out using blood. All receptors derive from a woman between 65 and 79 years old with Graves' ophthalmopathy. The CDR3 runs from the conserved cysteine through the conserved F or W. D genes are given only for firm matches. Rows give clone size only sometimes, using once, few, many, or a class for an expanded clone.

d_call j_call clone_size v_call cdr3_nt cdr3_aa
TRBD1 TRBJ1-1 many TRBV12-3/TRBV12-4 TGTGCCAGCACCGAGGGACAGGGAGAAAAGAACACTGAAGCTTTCTTT CASTEGQGEKNTEAFF
. TRBJ1-5 . TRBV19 TGTGCCAGTGGTATCGCCCCCACTTTTGGGAGTAGCAATCAGCCCCAGCATTTT CASGIAPTFGSSNQPQHF
. TRBJ2-6 . TRBV20-1 TGCAGTGCTAGAGAGTTAAGGCAAAGTGGGGCCAACGTCCTGACTTTC CSARELRQSGANVLTF
. TRBJ2-3 once TRBV19 TGTGCCAGTAGTGTAGCCGCTGGTTCCTTCCGGGGGCCAGATACGCAGTATTTT CASSVAAGSFRGPDTQYF
. TRBJ2-2 . TRBV24-1 TGTGCCACCTCAACCCCAGTACACAGCGGGGAGCTGTTTTTT CATSTPVHSGELFF
. TRBJ2-1 many TRBV7-9 TGTGCCAGCAGTCTGGGGTTGTGGGGGCCATACAATGAGCAGTTCTTC CASSLGLWGPYNEQFF
TRBD1 TRBJ2-2 few TRBV5-1 TGCGCCAGCAGCGGGACAGAGGGCACCGGGGAGCTGTTTTTT CASSGTEGTGELFF
TRBD2 TRBJ2-3 few TRBV12-3/TRBV12-4 TGTGCCAGCAGCCTTAGCGGGAGGATGGTTGGGACAGATACGCAGTATTTT CASSLSGRMVGTDTQYF
TRBD2 TRBJ2-4 few TRBV20-1 TGCAGTGCTAAGGCTAGCGGAGTGGGAGCGGGCATTCAGTACTTC CSAKASGVGAGIQYF
. TRBJ2-1 . TRBV6-2/TRBV6-3 TGTGCCAGCAGTTACTCCAAGGTACAATCCTACAATGAGCAGTTCTTC CASSYSKVQSYNEQFF
. TRBJ1-5 many TRBV12-3/TRBV12-4 TGTGCCAGCAGTCCCACAGGGAACGGCAATCAGCCCCAGCATTTT CASSPTGNGNQPQHF
. TRBJ2-5 . TRBV9 TGTGCCAGCAGCGTTTCAGGTAACCTCTTCGGAGAGACCCAGTACTTC CASSVSGNLFGETQYF
. TRBJ1-2 many TRBV12-3/TRBV12-4 TGTGCCAGCAGTCGTGGACTGGGAGGCTACACCTTC CASSRGLGGYTF
. TRBJ2-3 few TRBV9 TGTGCCAGCAGCGTAGATATGGGGGAAGGGCAGTATTTT CASSVDMGEGQYF
. TRBJ1-1 many TRBV6-5 TGTGCCAGCAGTTACACTCGATCGAGGGTCACTGAAGCTTTCTTT CASSYTRSRVTEAFF
TRBD2 TRBJ2-3 few TRBV3-1 TGTGCCAGCAGCCACACAAAACCCGGGACTAGCTCAGATACGCAGTATTTT CASSHTKPGTSSDTQYF
TRBD2 TRBJ2-2 . TRBV7-3 TGTGCCAGCAGCGCTACTAGCGGGAGGGCCCACGGGGAGCTGTTTTTT CASSATSGRAHGELFF
TRBD1 TRBJ1-1 . TRBV5-1 TGCGCCAGCATTAGACAGGGCGGCACTGAAGCTTTCTTT CASIRQGGTEAFF
. TRBJ1-2 few TRBV7-6 TGTGCCAGCAGCTTAGACGTAACAGGCCTCCATGGCTACACCTTC CASSLDVTGLHGYTF
TRBD1 TRBJ2-4 . TRBV5-4 TGTGCCAGCAGCTCGGGACAGGGGATAGCCAAAAACATTCAGTACTTC CASSSGQGIAKNIQYF
TRBD1 TRBJ1-2 few TRBV27 TGTGCCAGCAGACAGGACAGGAAGTATGGCTACACCTTC CASRQDRKYGYTF
. TRBJ1-1 . TRBV6-1 TGTGCCAGCACTCGTGGGGTATCGAACACTGAAGCTTTCTTT CASTRGVSNTEAFF
TRBD2 TRBJ2-1 few TRBV6-2/TRBV6-3 TGTGCCAGCAGCCGCGGGAGTAGGCAGTTCTTC CASSRGSRQFF
. TRBJ2-7 . TRBV9 TGTGCCAGCAGCGTAGCTACTGGGCGCTCCTACGAGCAGTACTTC CASSVATGRSYEQYF
TRBD2 TRBJ2-1 . TRBV24-1 TGTGCCACCAGTGACTCAAGCGGGAGGTCCTACAATGAGCAGTTCTTC CATSDSSGRSYNEQFF
. TRBJ2-3 many TRBV19 TGTGCCAGTAGTATTCGCACAGGTCCGATCGTGGATACGCAGTATTTT CASSIRTGPIVDTQYF
TRBD2 TRBJ2-1 . TRBV20-1 TGCAGCGGGACTAGCGGGAGGATACAGGGTGAGCAGTTCTTC CSGTSGRIQGEQFF
TRBD2 TRBJ2-2 few TRBV7-2 TGTGCCAGCAGCCCCCGGGCTAGCGGGAGGCCCGGGGAGCTGTTTTTT CASSPRASGRPGELFF
. TRBJ2-3 few TRBV6-2/TRBV6-3 TGTGCCAGCAGCTACGGAGGCACCCATACAGATACGCAGTATTTT CASSYGGTHTDTQYF
. TRBJ2-7 . TRBV10-2 TGCGCCAGCAGAGTGACTAGGAGCGGGTACTACGAGCAGTACTTC CASRVTRSGYYEQYF
. TRBJ2-2 . TRBV5-1 TGCGCCAGCAGCGTGCAACCGGCGAACACCGGGGAGCTGTTTTTT CASSVQPANTGELFF
TRBD2 TRBJ2-1 . TRBV12-3/TRBV12-4 TGTGCCAGCAGTTTTTACTCGGGACTAGTGGGCTACAATGAGCAGTTCTTC CASSFYSGLVGYNEQFF
. TRBJ1-1 . TRBV27 TGTGCCAGCAGCCTTGTCCCCGGGGCTTTCTTT CASSLVPGAFF
. TRBJ2-7 many TRBV11-2 TGTGCCAGCCGCCGAGGCATTGAGCAGTACTTC CASRRGIEQYF
. TRBJ1-2 . TRBV4-2 TGTGCCAGCACAGGGACGGTCAACTATGGCTACACCTTC CASTGTVNYGYTF
. TRBJ2-5 few TRBV10-2 TGCGCCAGCAGCGATTTCCTCGGAAGGGGCGGGGCAGAGACCCAGTACTTC CASSDFLGRGGAETQYF
TRBD2 TRBJ2-5 . TRBV2 TGTGCCAGCAGGAGTTGGACTAGCGGGAGGGAGACCCAGTACTTC CASRSWTSGRETQYF
. TRBJ2-7 many TRBV11-2 TGTGCCAGCAGCTTAGAATCCTCTGGATCCTACGAGCAGTACTTC CASSLESSGSYEQYF
TRBD1 TRBJ1-4 . TRBV6-1 TGTGCCAGCAGTGAAACAGGGGGCGAGGAAAAACTGTTTTTT CASSETGGEEKLFF
. TRBJ2-5 . TRBV19 TGTGCCAGTAGTCCTCCGGGACGTAGGGAGGAGACCCAGTACTTC CASSPPGRREETQYF
TRBD1 TRBJ1-2 . TRBV12-3/TRBV12-4 TGTGCCAGCAGTAACCAGGGGGCGTTAGGCTACACCTTC CASSNQGALGYTF
TRBD1 TRBJ1-2 few TRBV27 TGTGCCAGCAGTCCAACAGGGGGCCTCGGCTACACCTTC CASSPTGGLGYTF
. TRBJ2-1 many TRBV12-3/TRBV12-4 TGTGCCAGCAGACCCACCCTGGGCTGGAATGAGCAGTTCTTC CASRPTLGWNEQFF
. TRBJ1-3 few TRBV9 TGTGCCAGCAGCGTAGACCCTCCCGGTGGGGCTGGAAACACCATATATTTT CASSVDPPGGAGNTIYF
TRBD1 TRBJ2-3 few TRBV2 TGTGCCAGCAGTGCTCAGGGGGCAACAGATACGCAGTATTTT CASSAQGATDTQYF
. TRBJ2-4 . TRBV27 TGTGCCAGCAGTTTTCGGGGTCGCAACATTCAGTACTTC CASSFRGRNIQYF
. TRBJ2-2 few TRBV12-3/TRBV12-4 TGTGCCAGCGCGACTGCTAACACCGGGGAGCTGTTTTTT CASATANTGELFF
TRBD1 TRBJ2-1 . TRBV10-2 TGCGCCAGCAGTGAGGACAGGGGGCGTAATCGGGAGCAGTTCTTC CASSEDRGRNREQFF
. TRBJ2-1 . TRBV3-1 TGTGCCAGCAGCCTCCTACTCTACAATGAGCAGTTCTTC CASSLLLYNEQFF
. TRBJ1-1 few TRBV7-8 TGTGCCAGCAGCTTAGCTGAAAGGGGTATACCTGAAGCTTTCTTT CASSLAERGIPEAFF
. TRBJ1-5 many TRBV28 TGTGCCAGCAGTTTGCAATCTGGGATGGTGAGCAATCAGCCCCAGCATTTT CASSLQSGMVSNQPQHF
. TRBJ2-3 . TRBV19 TGTGCCAGTAGTATTCAGGCGGCCTCAGGGGATACGCAGTATTTT CASSIQAASGDTQYF
TRBD2 TRBJ2-7 . TRBV20-1 TGCAGTGCTAGCCCGGGAGGGACGATTTACGAGCAGTACTTC CSASPGGTIYEQYF
. TRBJ2-1 many TRBV7-2 TGTGCCAGCAGCTTAAAGTCTAACCAGGGTGAGCAGTTCTTC CASSLKSNQGEQFF